The next 3 T cell receptor beta chains were all read from a single sample in a study of kidney transplant recipient with SARS-CoV-2 infection. One entry per CDR3 protein results from TCRdb running MiXCR on the reads. Of 200,000 to 300,000 distinct CDR3 sequences listed, 25% to 30% are singletons. The sample in question was a blood sample, obtained at baseline and on day 111 from a kidney transplant recipient. The receptors were gathered from a young adult male patient who had COVID-19 and was a kidney transplant recipient. Some T cells may be transferred from the graft donor.

Worth noting for this clonotype: This may arise from a read error, as a much more abundant clone is one base away. The V gene is TRBV4-3, the J gene TRBJ2-4, with D possibly matching TRBD1 (5 bases). The J call is doubtful: the DNA matches TRBJ2-1 better. Germline-derived CDR1 and CDR2 are LGHNA and YSLEER. The CDR3 has 16 amino acids. The CDR3 region has the DNA TGCGCCAGCAGCCGAGTTTACAGGAATAACTACAATGAGCAGTTCTTC. This codes for CASSRVYRNNYNEQFF.

On this clonotype: This may be a read error: a much more frequent sequence differs by one nucleotide. The chain joins TRBV10-1 to TRBJ1-2; D is undetermined. The CDR3 loop spans 17 amino acids. Germline loops: CDR1 WNHNN, CDR2 SYGVQD (reference sequence). The DNA of the CDR3 is TGCGCCAGCAGTGTGTTGGAAAGATCGCGAAAGACCTATGGCTGCACCTTC. The encoded protein is CASSVLERSRKTYGCTF.

This clonotype was picked up many times. The V and J genes are TRBV1 and TRBJ1-4. TRBV1 corresponds to a pseudogene. CDR3 length equals 19 residues. As DNA, the CDR3 is TGCACCAGCAGCCAAGTGAGGACCGACAAAGGAGAAACTAATGAAAAACTGTTTTTT. Its translation is CTSSQVRTDKGETNEKLFF.